This T cell receptor beta chain derives from a study of shared clonotypes between healthy human individuals. Study-level background: CD4 naive and memory got three plates each, CD8 naive two, CD8 memory one.

At the deep level, the assay was run. The data were produced by immunoSEQ multiplex PCR, yet TCRdb's version contains in-frame clones alone and is incomplete. The sample holds about 1,500,000 clones, about 96% seen once. Whole-study results and caveats: What limited the represented genetic and exposure-history diversity was the small number of donors. Clonotype sharing across a handful of donors was observed for around 5% of naive CD4 clonotypes.

CDR3 length: 14 residues. Germline V gene lookup returns CDR1 SQVTM and CDR2 ANQGSEA. V shed 6 bases, J shed 3 bases, and the junction held 10 bases outside the gene matches. Turning to this clone: Its matching antigen is unknown.

Material for sequencing was naive CD4+ T cells sorted from blood. Subset of the sample: CD45RA+ positively selected. J is TRBJ1-1 and V is TRBV29-1, with 7 bases identical to TRBD1. This receptor was obtained from a young man in good health. The CDR3, as DNA: TGCAGCGTCCGACAGGGATCCCCTTACACTGAAGCTTTCTTT. It is translated as CSVRQGSPYTEAFF.